One and the same sample provided the 25 T cell receptor beta chains below, sequenced in a study of Ad26.COV2.S vaccination and SARS-CoV-2 variants. Stated treatment: around 19 received Ad26.COV2.S at low or high dose, single or two shots; several received placebo; per-sample allocation not given. Sample collection was performed on day 63 after the first vaccine or placebo injection. Here immunoSEQ multiplex PCR was the method, and the copy in TCRdb shows in-frame clones only, minus some. The sample includes some 390,000 clones, 89% of them seen just once. The sample here was peripheral blood, taken in a trial of Ad26.COV2.S vaccine versus placebo. These receptors were obtained from a person aged 18 to 59 who received the Ad26.COV2.S COVID-19 vaccine or a placebo.

The gene calls are TRBV6-5 and TRBJ1-2; D gene uncertain. The germline V gene has CDR1 MNHEY and CDR2 SVGAGI. The V end was cut by 6 bases, the J end by 2 bases, with 16 bases between. There are 15 residues in the CDR3. Written as DNA, the CDR3 is TGTGCCAGCAGGTCGGCCGGAGTCCTAAACTATGGCTACACCTTC. Translated: CASRSAGVLNYGYTF.

This clone was counted once. CDR3: CATSVTYSRGSTDTQYF. The CDR3 DNA follows: TGTGCCACCAGTGTTACCTACTCACGGGGGAGCACAGATACGCAGTATTTT. The chain links TRBV24-1 to TRBJ2-3, with D possibly matching TRBD2 (6 bases). The CDR3 extends over 17 amino acids. Trimming cost V 5 bases and J 0 bases, with 17 bases left between them. Germline loops: CDR1 KGHDR, CDR2 SFDVKD.

The chain has TRBV5-1 and TRBJ2-5; D possibly uses TRBD1 or TRBD2 (5 bases each). The CDR3 is 14 amino acids. The V end lost 1 base, the J end lost 4 bases, and 11 bases lay between the germline ends. The germline CDR1 and CDR2 sequences are SGHRS and YFSETQ. The CDR3 nucleotides are TGCGCCAGCAGCTTGAGGGCAGGGAGAGAGACCCAGTACTTC. Residues: CASSLRAGRETQYF.

The chain is built from TRBV6-5 and TRBJ1-2; 8 bases match TRBD1. V shed 5 bases, J shed 6 bases, and the junction held 11 bases outside the gene matches. There are 15 residues in the CDR3. Per germline, CDR1 MNHEY and CDR2 SVGAGI. The chain's CDR3 is CASSRARTGSDGYTF. CDR3 bases: TGTGCCAGCAGTCGGGCCCGGACAGGGTCGGATGGCTACACCTTC.

This clone was seen once. The chain couples TRBV12-2 to TRBJ2-1; no check of the table's D call, TRBD2, against the DNA was made. TRBV12-2 is flagged as a pseudogene. The CDR3 is 20 residues long. The CDR3: CASRFPIGGTSGTHGNEQFF. The CDR3 DNA reads TGTGCAAGTCGCTTCCCTATTGGAGGGACTAGCGGGACCCATGGGAATGAGCAGTTCTTC.

The V and J genes are TRBV28 and TRBJ2-1; no clear D. From germline, CDR1 is MDHEN and CDR2 SYDVKM. The germline V and J ends were trimmed by 6 bases and 0 bases, with 6 bases remaining between them. The CDR3 is made up of 13 amino acids. In DNA form, the CDR3 reads TGTGCCAGCAGACCAAGCTCCTACAATGAGCAGTTCTTC. As protein: CASRPSSYNEQFF.

The sample holds one count of this clone. J is TRBJ1-6 and V is TRBV5-4; D not resolved. The CDR3 length is 15 residues. Trimming stripped 4 bases from V and 5 bases from J, with 13 bases between. Germline V gives CDR1 SGHNT, CDR2 YYREEE (reference sequence). The DNA for the CDR3 is TGTGCCAGCAGCCCTTCGACGGGAAATAATTCACCCCTCCACTTT. Amino acid sequence: CASSPSTGNNSPLHF. Full variable domain (outside the CDR3, taken from reference TRBV5-4 and TRBJ1-6): ETGVTQSPTHLIKTRGQQVTLRCSSQSGHNTVSWYQQALGQGPQFIFQYYREEENGRGNFPPRFSGLQFPNYSSELNVNALELDDSALYLCASSPSTGNNSPLHFGNGTRLTVT.

The V and J genes are TRBV11-2 and TRBJ1-1, with D uncertain. Germline CDR1 is SGHAT and CDR2 is FQNNGV. V lost 1 base to trimming and J lost 6 bases, with 15 bases between them. This CDR3 is 15 amino acids long. The CDR3 region is CASSLVPGTGSEAFF. DNA for the CDR3: TGTGCCAGCAGCTTAGTTCCGGGAACGGGCTCTGAAGCTTTCTTT.

J is TRBJ2-7 and V is TRBV11-2, with 8 bases identical to TRBD2. Trimming cost V 5 bases and J 6 bases; bases outside gene matches: 6. This CDR3 spans 13 amino acids. Germline V CDR1 and CDR2: SGHAT, FQNNGV. CDR3 sequence: CASSISGRGEQYF. CDR3 in DNA: TGTGCCAGCAGCATAAGCGGGAGAGGCGAGCAGTACTTC.

The chain links TRBV6-5 to TRBJ2-5, with TRBD2 matching over 11 bases. V trimming: 5 bases; J trimming: 4 bases; junction bases outside the gene matches: 3. The CDR3 loop spans 14 amino acids. Germline values: CDR1 MNHEY, CDR2 SVGAGI. This chain's CDR3 is CASSLGLAGETQYF. CDR3 sequence (DNA): TGTGCCAGCAGTCTCGGACTAGCGGGAGAGACCCAGTACTTC.

The rearrangement links TRBV12-3 or TRBV12-4 to TRBJ1-2; TRBD1 is a possible D gene (5 bases). The CDR3 totals 13 residues. V lost 6 bases, J lost 6 bases, and 14 bases lay in between. CDR3 sequence (DNA): TGTGCCAGCAGCTTTGGGGCAGCGGATGGCTACACCTTC. It codes for CASSFGAADGYTF.

This clone occurred a few times. The CDR3 spells CASSPGQNSYEQYF. CDR3 sequence (DNA): TGTGCCAGCAGCCCGGGACAGAACTCCTACGAGCAGTACTTC. This sequence joins TRBV11-3 and TRBJ2-7, with 7 positions matching TRBD1. Looked up from germline, CDR1 is SGHNT and CDR2 is YENEEA. V gave up 5 bases and J gave up 0 bases; unmatched junction bases: 4. The CDR3 covers 14 residues.

The rearrangement uses TRBV6-2 or TRBV6-3 and TRBJ2-3; D is unresolved. CDR1 is MNHEY and CDR2 is SVGEGT in the germline V gene. V shed 2 bases and J shed 7 bases, with 10 bases lying between them. The CDR3 totals 13 residues. This chain's CDR3 is CASSYPPGHTQYF. The CDR3 DNA is TGTGCCAGCAGTTACCCCCCCGGGCATACGCAGTATTTT.

This sequence joins TRBV27 and TRBJ2-3; D call uncertain. Germline V gene sequence: CDR1 MNHEY, CDR2 SMNVEV (reference sequence). The CDR3 loop spans 13 amino acids. The ends were cut back, 6 bases at V and 2 bases at J, with 9 bases in the middle. DNA of the CDR3: TGTGCCAGCAGGCCTCGGGCCACAGATACGCAGTATTTT. Translating gives CASRPRATDTQYF.

The CDR3 DNA reads as TGTGCCAGCAGAGGACTAGCGGGATCTGATACGCAGTATTTT. It translates to CASRGLAGSDTQYF. This rearrangement joins TRBV2 to TRBJ2-3; 12 bases match TRBD2. Germline CDR1 and CDR2: SNHLY and FYNNEI. V lost 6 bases to trimming and J lost 6 bases; unmatched junction nucleotides: 4. The CDR3 is 14 residues long.

The rearrangement links TRBV24-1 to TRBJ2-3, with 12 bases that match TRBD2. Trimming removed 5 bases from V and 4 bases from J; junction bases left unmatched: 3. The germline CDR1 and CDR2 sequences are KGHDR and SFDVKD. CDR3 length: 15 residues. The CDR3: CATSGTSGIADTQYF. CDR3 in DNA: TGTGCCACCAGTGGGACTAGCGGGATAGCAGATACGCAGTATTTT.

This chain joins TRBV10-3 and TRBJ2-1; D unresolved. The CDR3 totals 14 residues. Looked up from germline, CDR1 is ENHRY and CDR2 is SYGVKD. With 6 bases removed from V and 7 bases from J, the gap between germline ends came to 16 bases. CDR3 region: CAISTPGKANEQFF. In DNA form, the CDR3 reads TGTGCCATCAGCACCCCGGGTAAGGCTAATGAGCAGTTCTTC.

The chain carries TRBV9 and TRBJ2-1; 11 nucleotides align to TRBD2. The germline V gene has CDR1 SGDLS and CDR2 YYNGEE. This CDR3 is built from 15 residues. The ends lost 4 bases at V and 7 bases at J; junction bases unmatched: 7. CDR3 sequence (DNA): TGTGCCAGCAGCAGATCCGGGACTAGCGGAAATGAGCAGTTCTTC. It codes for CASSRSGTSGNEQFF.

The gene calls are TRBV28 and TRBJ2-1; TRBD2 is a possible D gene (6 bases). This CDR3 comprises 16 residues. Per the germline V gene, CDR1 is MDHEN and CDR2 is SYDVKM. Trimming took 6 bases from V and 1 from J, leaving 16 bases between them. The CDR3 DNA reads as TGTGCCAGCAGACTTGGCGGGGTCCCGTCCTACAATGAGCAGTTCTTC. Its translation is CASRLGGVPSYNEQFF.

DNA for the CDR3: TGTGCCAGCAGTGAAGCGGGGGGGAACTATGGCTACACCTTC. Protein sequence: CASSEAGGNYGYTF. V gene TRBV6-1 combines with J gene TRBJ1-2; perhaps TRBD1 as D (5 bases). The CDR3 spans 14 residues. V was shortened by 0 bases and J by 2 bases, with 7 bases between the two germline ends. The germline gives CDR1 MNHNS, CDR2 SASEGT.

The CDR3 region has the DNA TGTGCCAGCAGACCCGGGACTTCCTATACGCAGTATTTT. Translated, it gives CASRPGTSYTQYF. The chain recombines TRBV11-1 with TRBJ2-3, with a weak D call TRBD2 (6 bases). Germline V CDR1 and CDR2: SGHAT, FQDESV (reference sequence). The CDR3 has 13 amino acids. The germline V and J ends were trimmed by 6 bases and 7 bases, with 14 bases remaining between them.

This chain links TRBV9 with TRBJ2-5; no clear D. Germline values: CDR1 SGDLS, CDR2 YYNGEE. The length of the CDR3 is 11 residues. V was shortened by 4 bases and J by 1 base, with 2 bases between the two germline ends. CDR3 bases: TGTGCCAGCAGCCCCCAAGAGACCCAGTACTTC. Protein sequence: CASSPQETQYF.

V is TRBV28 and J is TRBJ2-2; D is perhaps TRBD1 or TRBD2 (5 bases each). Germline V gene lookup returns CDR1 MDHEN and CDR2 SYDVKM. The V end was cut by 3 bases, the J end by 4 bases, with 12 bases between. CDR3 size: 15 residues. The CDR3 spells CASSFFPGTTGELFF. The CDR3 bases are TGTGCCAGCAGTTTTTTCCCAGGGACCACCGGGGAGCTGTTTTTT. Filled out from reference TRBV28 and TRBJ2-2, the complete variable domain reads DVKVTQSSRYLVKRTGEKVFLECVQDMDHENMFWYRQDPGLGLRLIYFSYDVKMKEKGDIPEGYSVSREKKERFSLILESASTNQTSMYLCASSFFPGTTGELFFGEGSRLTVL.

The rearrangement joins TRBV5-1 to TRBJ2-5; 10 bases are shared with TRBD2. CDR3 size: 15 residues. CDR1 and CDR2 from the germline V gene are SGHRS and YFSETQ. V was clipped by 2 bases and J by 4 bases; unmatched bases: 5. CDR3 DNA sequence: TGCGCCAGCAGCTTTGGGACTAGCGTCTTAGAGACCCAGTACTTC. This codes for CASSFGTSVLETQYF.

This sequence joins TRBV29-1 and TRBJ1-1; the match to TRBD1 covers 7 bases. With V trimmed by 1 base and J by 5 bases, 4 bases remained unmatched. The length of the CDR3 is 13 residues. The germline V gene has CDR1 SQVTM and CDR2 ANQGSEA. The DNA for the CDR3 is TGCAGCGTTGAAGCAGGGGGTTGGACTGAAGCTTTCTTT. This encodes CSVEAGGWTEAFF.